One sample yielded the 32 T cell receptor beta chains listed below, sequenced in a study of blood T cell repertoires in COVID-19. The table came from immunoSEQ multiplex PCR; TCRdb's copy has only in-frame clones and leaves some out. Counted here are under 95,000 clones, roughly 85% occurring once; the ten biggest clones make up 5.4%. The sample comprised peripheral blood. These receptors were collected from a man aged 60-69 years with acute or convalescent COVID-19.

The rearrangement uses TRBV6-6 and TRBJ1-1; 9 bases are shared with TRBD1. CDR3 length equals 15 residues. The V segment lost 4 bases and the J segment 3 bases; nucleotides outside the gene matches: 6. CDR1 is MNHNY, CDR2 SVGAGI, per germline (reference sequence). This CDR3 is CASSFNRGPDTEAFF. The CDR3 DNA reads as TGTGCCAGCAGTTTTAACAGGGGGCCGGACACTGAAGCTTTCTTT.

The chain employs TRBV6-2 or TRBV6-3 and TRBJ1-2; 10 nucleotides agree with TRBD1. V lost 4 bases to trimming and J lost 4 bases; unmatched junction nucleotides: 3. CDR3 size: 14 residues. The V gene's germline CDR1 is MNHEY and CDR2 SVGEGT. CDR3 protein: CASSSGQGVYGYTF. The CDR3 nucleotides are TGTGCCAGCAGTTCCGGACAGGGGGTCTATGGCTACACCTTC.

The DNA of the CDR3 is TGCGCCAGCAGCCAAGATAAGAGTACTAACACTGAAGCTTTCTTT. This codes for CASSQDKSTNTEAFF. The genes are TRBV4-3 and TRBJ1-1; D gene ambiguous. The V gene lost 0 bases and the J gene lost 2 bases, with 10 bases spanning the gap. The CDR3 runs 15 residues. Germline CDR1 reads LGHNA; CDR2 reads YSLEER.

The chain combines TRBV10-3 with TRBJ2-5; D not resolved. V was clipped by 4 bases and J by 3 bases, with 9 bases between them. Germline CDR1 is ENHRY and CDR2 is SYGVKD. The CDR3 is 13 amino acids. The CDR3 nucleotides are TGTGCCATCAGTGGCACACGGGAAGAGACCCAGTACTTC. This gives the protein CAISGTREETQYF.

The table lists this clone with a few counts. The chain has TRBV7-9 and TRBJ1-2; no reliable D call. Germline lookup yields CDR1 SEHNR and CDR2 FQNEAQ (reference sequence). CDR3 size: 13 residues. V was shortened by 5 bases and J by 5 bases, with 12 bases between the two germline ends. The CDR3 region has the DNA TGTGCCAGCAGCCAACCTTCGGGGTATGGCTACACCTTC. It encodes CASSQPSGYGYTF.

The rearrangement joins TRBV14 to TRBJ1-2; the match to TRBD1 covers 8 bases. This CDR3 contains 16 residues. Looked up from germline, CDR1 is SGHDN and CDR2 is FVKESK. V was pared by 4 bases and J by 5 bases, with 12 bases of the junction left unmatched. The CDR3 is CASSLHGDRTQYGYTF. Written as DNA, the CDR3 is TGTGCCAGCAGCCTGCATGGGGACAGGACCCAATATGGCTACACCTTC. Full variable domain (rest looked up from reference TRBV14 and TRBJ1-2): EAGVTQFPSHSVIEKGQTVTLRCDPISGHDNLYWYRRVMGKEIKFLLHFVKESKQDESGMPNNRFLAERTGGTYSTLKVQPAELEDSGVYFCASSLHGDRTQYGYTFGSGTRLTVV.

This clone is a singleton in its sample. V usage is TRBV2 and J usage is TRBJ1-5, with TRBD1 matching over 7 bases. J gave up 0 bases and V 4 bases, and 3 bases lay outside the gene matches. The germline gives CDR1 SNHLY, CDR2 FYNNEI. CDR3 size: 15 residues. The CDR3 bases are TGTGCCAGCAGTGCCGGACAGGTTAGCAATCAGCCCCAGCATTTT. It yields the protein CASSAGQVSNQPQHF.

V usage is TRBV19 and J usage is TRBJ2-3, with 9 bases aligning to TRBD1. This CDR3 contains 14 residues. Trimming at V came to 7 bases and at J to 4 bases, leaving 6 bases not matched to a gene. From germline, CDR1 is LNHDA and CDR2 SQIVND (reference sequence). CDR3 bases: TGTGCCAGTAATGACAGGGGGGGCGCAGATACGCAGTATTTT. Translation: CASNDRGGADTQYF. The full variable domain, its missing parts supplied by reference TRBV19 and TRBJ2-3, is DGGITQSPKYLFRKEGQNVTLSCEQNLNHDAMYWYRQDPGQGLRLIYYSQIVNDFQKGDIAEGYSVSREKKESFPLTVTSAQKNPTAFYLCASNDRGGADTQYFGPGTRLTVL.

CDR3: CAISESGQGSNQPQHF. The CDR3 nucleotides are TGTGCCATCAGTGAGTCGGGGCAGGGGAGCAATCAGCCCCAGCATTTT. V gene TRBV10-3 combines with J gene TRBJ1-5; D perhaps matches TRBD1 (6 bases). The germline gives CDR1 ENHRY, CDR2 SYGVKD. Trimming cost V 0 bases and J 1 base, with 10 bases left between them. This CDR3 spans 16 amino acids.

The gene calls are TRBV5-1 and TRBJ2-5, with 7 bases fitting TRBD1. CDR3 length equals 15 residues. With V trimmed by 4 bases and J by 4 bases, 10 bases remained unmatched. Germline assignment: CDR1 SGHRS and CDR2 YFSETQ. CDR3 nucleotide sequence: TGCGCCAGCAGCCCCGGGCCGGACAGGTCAGAGACCCAGTACTTC. Translated, it gives CASSPGPDRSETQYF.

The rearrangement joins TRBV11-2 to TRBJ1-1; D is unclear. The ends were cut back, 1 base at V and 0 bases at J, with 9 bases in the middle. Germline-derived CDR1 and CDR2 are SGHAT and FQNNGV. The CDR3 extends over 15 amino acids. The CDR3 reads CASSLGGYMNTEAFF. As DNA, the CDR3 is TGTGCCAGCAGCTTAGGAGGGTACATGAACACTGAAGCTTTCTTT.

The chain recombines TRBV10-2 with TRBJ1-1; 7 nucleotides match TRBD1. The ends lost 6 bases at V and 1 base at J; junction bases unmatched: 5. This CDR3 has 14 residues. Per germline, CDR1 WSHSY and CDR2 SAAADI. In nucleotides, the CDR3 is TGCGCCAGCAGAACCGGGACAGCGAACACTGAAGCTTTCTTT. It encodes CASRTGTANTEAFF.

The chain employs TRBV7-2 and TRBJ1-6, with 8 positions matching TRBD1. J was trimmed by 9 bases and V by 1 base; bases with no gene match: 8. The CDR3 is 16 amino acids. In germline, CDR1 is SGHTA, CDR2 FQGNSA. The DNA of the CDR3 is TGTGCCAGCAGCTTAGGAAACAGGGGGGGTAGTTCACCCCTCCACTTT. This gives the protein CASSLGNRGGSSPLHF.

The chain is built from TRBV12-3 or TRBV12-4 and TRBJ1-2; the match to TRBD1 covers 10 bases. The J segment lost 3 bases and the V segment lost 7 bases, leaving 2 bases of the junction unmatched. This CDR3 contains 13 residues. In nucleotides, the CDR3 is TGTGCCAGCACCGGACAGGGGGACTATGGCTACACCTTC. Translated, it gives CASTGQGDYGYTF.

This chain joins TRBV9 and TRBJ1-2, with 9 bases identical to TRBD1. Germline CDR1 reads SGDLS; CDR2 reads YYNGEE. The CDR3 covers 14 residues. Trimming cost V 0 bases and J 7 bases; bases outside gene matches: 4. Here the CDR3 DNA reads TGTGCCAGCAGCGTAGACGGGACAGGGCTTGGCTACACCTTC. Translated: CASSVDGTGLGYTF.

This clone appeared many times. This chain uses TRBV6-5 with TRBJ2-7, with a weak D call TRBD1 (6 bases). Germline CDR1 and CDR2: MNHEY and SVGAGI. The CDR3 has 14 residues. V lost 5 bases to trimming and J lost 5 bases, with 16 bases between them. The CDR3 is CASSPTGPWHEQYF. The CDR3 bases are TGTGCCAGCAGTCCGACAGGCCCTTGGCACGAGCAGTACTTC.

The chain couples TRBV5-6 to TRBJ2-7; D is ambiguous. The CDR3 sequence is 13 residues long. V dropped 1 base and J dropped 0 bases, with 5 bases sitting between them. Germline-derived CDR1 and CDR2 are SGHDT and YYEEEE. The CDR3 nucleotides are TGTGCCAGCAGCTTGTCTAGCTCCTACGAGCAGTACTTC. Amino acids: CASSLSSSYEQYF.

Turning to this clone: The same CDR3 arises from other DNA sequences in this sample as well. The rearrangement joins TRBV30 to TRBJ1-3, with D unresolved. Germline CDR1 is GTSNPN and CDR2 is SVGIG (reference sequence). CDR3 length: 11 residues. Trimming took 2 bases from V and 10 from J, leaving 9 bases between them. CDR3 DNA sequence: TGTGCCTGGAGTCCCCGGAGTACCATATATTTT. It encodes CAWSPRSTIYF.

In the case of this clone: One end of the junction does not line up with germline, which may come from a read error. The chain employs TRBV19 and TRBJ1-2, with no clear D. This CDR3 is built from 12 residues. The V gene's germline CDR1 is LNHDA and CDR2 SQIVND (reference sequence). The CDR3 sequence is CASRTGYYDYTF. DNA for the CDR3: TGTGCCAGTAGGACTGGCTACTATGACTACACCTTC.

This clone was counted a few times. V is TRBV4-3 and J is TRBJ1-2, with a possible D match to TRBD1 (5 bases). The CDR3 has 14 amino acids. Trimming took 4 bases from V and 0 from J, leaving 9 bases between them. Germline CDR1 is LGHNA and CDR2 is YSLEER. Here the CDR3 DNA reads TGCGCCAGCAGCCGGGGCCAGCCTAACTATGGCTACACCTTC. Translation gives CASSRGQPNYGYTF.

This sequence joins TRBV30 and TRBJ1-1, with D uncertain. Germline lookup yields CDR1 GTSNPN and CDR2 SVGIG (reference sequence). This CDR3 contains 13 residues. V lost 4 bases and J lost 3, with 12 bases in between. The CDR3, as DNA: TGTGCCTGGACGAACGGGTTGGACACTGAAGCTTTCTTT. Translated: CAWTNGLDTEAFF.

This clone showed up just once. The chain joins TRBV7-3 to TRBJ2-2, with D possibly matching TRBD1 (6 bases). CDR1 and CDR2 (germline): SGHTA, FQGTGA. V dropped 5 bases and J dropped 6 bases, with 10 bases sitting between them. CDR3 length: 13 residues. The CDR3 here is CASSAGDAGELFF. The CDR3 DNA follows: TGTGCCAGCAGCGCAGGGGACGCCGGGGAGCTGTTTTTT.

V is TRBV6-5 and J is TRBJ2-7; 7 nucleotides line up with TRBD1. V lost 6 bases to trimming and J lost 3 bases; unmatched junction nucleotides: 8. The CDR3 sequence is 14 residues long. Germline V lookup: CDR1 MNHEY, CDR2 SVGAGI. The CDR3 sequence: CASRPGTANYEQYF. As DNA, the CDR3 is TGTGCCAGCAGGCCCGGGACAGCTAACTACGAGCAGTACTTC.

This chain links TRBV27 with TRBJ1-2; D perhaps matches TRBD1 (6 bases). The V end was cut by 7 bases, the J end by 9 bases, with 21 bases between. This CDR3 comprises 14 residues. The germline gives CDR1 MNHEY, CDR2 SMNVEV (reference sequence). The CDR3 protein is CASTQTGNVRRYTF. The CDR3 DNA is TGTGCCAGCACCCAAACAGGGAACGTACGTCGCTACACCTTC.

This rearrangement joins TRBV7-9 to TRBJ2-5, with 7 bases lining up with TRBD1. The V segment lost 6 bases and the J segment 0 bases; nucleotides outside the gene matches: 13. This CDR3 spans 17 amino acids. Per germline, CDR1 SEHNR and CDR2 FQNEAQ (reference sequence). This CDR3 reads CASRGPPTGRYQETQYF. The CDR3 DNA reads TGTGCCAGCAGGGGTCCTCCGACAGGGCGGTACCAAGAGACCCAGTACTTC.

The J gene is TRBJ1-1, the V gene TRBV11-2; D might be TRBD1 (6 bases). The V gene lost 5 bases and the J gene lost 2 bases, with 21 bases spanning the gap. CDR1 is SGHAT, CDR2 FQNNGV, per germline. This CDR3 comprises 17 residues. CDR3 in amino acids: CASSPGWPGTKNTEAFF. In DNA form, the CDR3 reads TGTGCCAGCAGCCCGGGGTGGCCCGGGACAAAAAACACTGAAGCTTTCTTT.

The chain employs TRBV19 and TRBJ2-1, with 12 bases fitting TRBD2. The V and J ends lost 3 bases and 8 bases, in that order; junction bases with no gene match: 11. The V gene's germline CDR1 is LNHDA and CDR2 SQIVND (reference sequence). The CDR3 consists of 17 residues. This CDR3 reads CASSMGRGRLAGDEQFF. In DNA, the CDR3 is TGTGCCAGTAGTATGGGCAGGGGGCGACTAGCGGGGGATGAGCAGTTCTTC.

This chain uses TRBV10-3 with TRBJ2-4, with D possibly being TRBD1 (6 bases). Germline CDR1 reads ENHRY; CDR2 reads SYGVKD. The ends were cut back, 0 bases at V and 0 bases at J, with 9 bases in the middle. There are 16 residues in the CDR3. The CDR3 spells CAISESTGSAKNIQYF. The CDR3 coding sequence is TGTGCCATCAGTGAGTCAACAGGGTCAGCCAAAAACATTCAGTACTTC.

The V call is TRBV5-1, the J call TRBJ2-1, with 15 nucleotides matching TRBD2. CDR1 and CDR2 (germline): SGHRS, YFSETQ. J was trimmed by 3 bases and V by 5 bases; bases with no gene match: 12. This CDR3 is built from 19 residues. CDR3 loop: CASRSAGTSGGSGYNEQFF. In nucleotides, the CDR3 is TGCGCCAGCAGGTCGGCGGGGACTAGCGGGGGGTCTGGCTACAATGAGCAGTTCTTC.

Only one count was recorded for this clone. The chain employs TRBV19 and TRBJ1-1; 8 bases are shared with TRBD1. The CDR3 length is 18 residues. Germline V gene lookup returns CDR1 LNHDA and CDR2 SQIVND (reference sequence). Losses at the gene ends were 4 bases for V and 3 bases for J; bases not matched to a gene: 16. The chain's CDR3 is CASSTPHPQQGVDTEAFF. DNA of the CDR3: TGTGCCAGTAGTACCCCCCATCCGCAACAGGGGGTGGACACTGAAGCTTTCTTT.

The chain joins TRBV14 to TRBJ2-7, with 14 bases aligning to TRBD2. Germline assignment: CDR1 SGHDN and CDR2 FVKESK. The CDR3 is 15 amino acids. Trimming removed 4 bases from V and 3 bases from J; junction bases left unmatched: 2. The CDR3 loop is CASSRGTSGGYEQYF. For the CDR3, the DNA is TGTGCCAGCAGCCGCGGGACTAGCGGGGGCTACGAGCAGTACTTC.

V and J are TRBV7-9 and TRBJ1-1, with D hard to call. Deletions cut 1 base from V and 4 bases from J, with 4 bases between. Germline CDR1 reads SEHNR; CDR2 reads FQNEAQ (reference sequence). CDR3 length equals 12 residues. The CDR3 coding sequence is TGTGCCAGCAGCTTAGTGGCCACTGAAGCTTTCTTT. Translated, it gives CASSLVATEAFF.